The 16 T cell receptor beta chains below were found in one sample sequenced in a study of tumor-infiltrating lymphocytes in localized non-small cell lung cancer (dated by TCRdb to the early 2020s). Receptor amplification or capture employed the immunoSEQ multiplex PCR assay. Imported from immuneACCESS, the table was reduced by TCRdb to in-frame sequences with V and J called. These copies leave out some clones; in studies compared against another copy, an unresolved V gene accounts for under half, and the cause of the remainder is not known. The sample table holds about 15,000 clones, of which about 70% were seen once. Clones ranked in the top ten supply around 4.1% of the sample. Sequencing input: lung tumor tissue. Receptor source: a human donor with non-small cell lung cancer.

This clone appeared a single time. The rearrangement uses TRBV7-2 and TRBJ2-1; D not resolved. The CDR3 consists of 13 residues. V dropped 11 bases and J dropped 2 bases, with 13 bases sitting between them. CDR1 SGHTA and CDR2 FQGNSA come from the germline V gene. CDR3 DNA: TGTGCCTCGAAACGGGTTACCTACAATGAGCAGTTCTTC. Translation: CASKRVTYNEQFF.

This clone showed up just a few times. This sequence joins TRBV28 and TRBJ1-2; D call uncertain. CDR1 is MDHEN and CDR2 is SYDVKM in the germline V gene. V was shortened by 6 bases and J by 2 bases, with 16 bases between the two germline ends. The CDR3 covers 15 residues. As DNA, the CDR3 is TGTGCCAGCAGCGCGTTGGGCCTATGGAACTATGGCTACACCTTC. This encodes CASSALGLWNYGYTF.

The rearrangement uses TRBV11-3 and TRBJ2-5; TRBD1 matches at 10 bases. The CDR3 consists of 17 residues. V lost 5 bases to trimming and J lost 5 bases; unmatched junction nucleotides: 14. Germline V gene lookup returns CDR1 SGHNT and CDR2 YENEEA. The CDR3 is CASSAGAGQGSGETQYF. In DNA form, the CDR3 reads TGTGCCAGCAGCGCGGGTGCGGGACAGGGGTCGGGGGAGACCCAGTACTTC.

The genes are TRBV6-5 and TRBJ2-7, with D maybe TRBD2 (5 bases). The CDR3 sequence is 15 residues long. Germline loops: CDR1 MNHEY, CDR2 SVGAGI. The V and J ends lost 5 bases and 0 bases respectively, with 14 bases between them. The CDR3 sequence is CASSPITGNSYEQYF. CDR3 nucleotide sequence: TGTGCCAGCAGTCCTATAACGGGAAACTCCTACGAGCAGTACTTC.

CDR3 protein: CASSEPGRATEAFF. The CDR3 DNA sequence: TGCGCCAGCAGTGAGCCAGGGCGAGCTACTGAAGCTTTCTTT. This rearrangement joins TRBV10-2 to TRBJ1-1; D may be TRBD1 (5 bases). Germline lookup yields CDR1 WSHSY and CDR2 SAAADI. V shed 2 bases and J shed 5 bases, with 12 bases lying between them. The CDR3 loop spans 14 amino acids.

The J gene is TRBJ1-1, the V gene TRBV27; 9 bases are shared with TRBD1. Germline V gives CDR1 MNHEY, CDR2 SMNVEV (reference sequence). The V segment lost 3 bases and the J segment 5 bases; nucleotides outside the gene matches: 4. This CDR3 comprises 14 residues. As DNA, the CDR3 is TGTGCCAGCAGTTTTGGAGACAGGGGGACTGAAGCTTTCTTT. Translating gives CASSFGDRGTEAFF.

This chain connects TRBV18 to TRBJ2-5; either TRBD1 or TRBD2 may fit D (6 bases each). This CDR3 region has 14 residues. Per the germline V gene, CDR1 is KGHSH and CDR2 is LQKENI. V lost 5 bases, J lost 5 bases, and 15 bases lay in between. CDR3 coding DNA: TGTGCCAGCTCAGGAGGGGGAAGTAGGGAGACCCAGTACTTC. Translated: CASSGGGSRETQYF.

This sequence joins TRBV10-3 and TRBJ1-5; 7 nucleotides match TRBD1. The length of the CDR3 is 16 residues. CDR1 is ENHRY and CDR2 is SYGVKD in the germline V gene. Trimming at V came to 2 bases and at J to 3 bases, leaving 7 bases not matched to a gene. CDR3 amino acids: CAISEGGTVNNQPQHF. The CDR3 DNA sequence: TGTGCCATCAGTGAGGGTGGGACAGTTAACAATCAGCCCCAGCATTTT.

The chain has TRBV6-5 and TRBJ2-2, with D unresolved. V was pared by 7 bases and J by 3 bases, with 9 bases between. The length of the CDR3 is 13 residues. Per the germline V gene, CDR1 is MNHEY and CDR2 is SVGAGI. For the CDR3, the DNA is TGTGCCAGCACTGAGTCCTACACCGGGGAGCTGTTTTTT. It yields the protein CASTESYTGELFF.

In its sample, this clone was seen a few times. The CDR3 spells CASSQVGQAISGANVLTF. The CDR3 nucleotides read TGCGCCAGCAGCCAAGTGGGACAGGCTATCTCTGGGGCCAACGTCCTGACTTTC. The chain recombines TRBV4-3 with TRBJ2-6; 8 positions match TRBD1. The CDR3 consists of 18 residues. In germline, CDR1 is LGHNA, CDR2 YSLEER. Germline trimming cut 1 base from V and 0 bases from J; bases unmatched to any gene: 5.

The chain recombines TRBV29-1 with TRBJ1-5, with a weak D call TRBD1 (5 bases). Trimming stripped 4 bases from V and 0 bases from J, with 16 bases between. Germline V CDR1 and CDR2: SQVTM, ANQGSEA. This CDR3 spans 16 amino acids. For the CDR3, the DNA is TGCAGCGTTGTGTTGGGGGTGGGGGATAGCAATCAGCCCCAGCATTTT. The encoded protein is CSVVLGVGDSNQPQHF.

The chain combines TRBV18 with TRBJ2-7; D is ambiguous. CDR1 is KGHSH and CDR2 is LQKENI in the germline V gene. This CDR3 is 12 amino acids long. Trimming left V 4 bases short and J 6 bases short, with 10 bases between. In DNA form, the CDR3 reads TGTGCCAGCTCACGCGGATCTACCGAGCAGTACTTC. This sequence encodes CASSRGSTEQYF. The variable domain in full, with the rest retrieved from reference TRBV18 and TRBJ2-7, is NAGVMQNPRHLVRRRGQEARLRCSPMKGHSHVYWYRQLPEEGLKFMVYLQKENIIDESGMPKERFSAEFPKEGPSILRIQQVVRGDSAAYFCASSRGSTEQYFGPGTRLTVT.

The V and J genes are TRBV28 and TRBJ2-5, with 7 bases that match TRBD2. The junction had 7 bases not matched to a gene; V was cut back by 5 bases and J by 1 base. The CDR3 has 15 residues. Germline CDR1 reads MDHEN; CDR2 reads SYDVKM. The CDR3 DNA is TGTGCCAGCAGTCCAGCGGGGAGTCGCCAAGAGACCCAGTACTTC. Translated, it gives CASSPAGSRQETQYF.

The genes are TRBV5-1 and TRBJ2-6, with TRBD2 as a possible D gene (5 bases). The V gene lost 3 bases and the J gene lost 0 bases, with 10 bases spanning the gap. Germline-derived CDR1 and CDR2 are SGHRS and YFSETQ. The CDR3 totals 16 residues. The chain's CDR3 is CASSSAERSGANVLTF. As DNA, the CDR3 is TGCGCCAGCAGCTCAGCGGAGCGCTCTGGGGCCAACGTCCTGACTTTC.

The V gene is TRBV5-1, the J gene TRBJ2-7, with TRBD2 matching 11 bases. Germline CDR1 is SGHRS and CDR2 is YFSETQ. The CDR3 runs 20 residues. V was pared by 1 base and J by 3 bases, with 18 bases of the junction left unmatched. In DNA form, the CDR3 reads TGCGCCAGCAGCTTGTCGACTACTAGCGGGAGCCCTACCGGGAGCTACGAGCAGTACTTC. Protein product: CASSLSTTSGSPTGSYEQYF.

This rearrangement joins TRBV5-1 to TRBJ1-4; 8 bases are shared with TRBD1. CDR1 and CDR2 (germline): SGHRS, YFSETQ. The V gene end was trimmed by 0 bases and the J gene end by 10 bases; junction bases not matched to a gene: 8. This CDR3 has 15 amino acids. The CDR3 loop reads CASSLALGTGGKLFF. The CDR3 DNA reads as TGCGCCAGCAGCTTGGCCTTAGGGACAGGCGGAAAACTGTTTTTT.